The TCR beta chain under discussion was sequenced for a study of response to subunit inactivated influenza vaccine. General observations from the study: Every seasonal influenza vaccination brings in few new T cells, the authors suggested.

V was clipped by 0 bases and J by 5 bases; unmatched bases: 1. Per germline, CDR1 LNHNV and CDR2 YYDKDF (reference sequence). This CDR3 is 15 amino acids long. TCRdb independently ran MiXCR on the RT-PCR reads; one entry per CDR3 protein. The profile shows hundreds of thousands of distinct CDR3 sequences, less than 20% of them singletons. Only a few counts were recorded for this clonotype. Its matching antigen is unknown. The source is a man aged 45-65 years who received an inactivated influenza vaccine. The V gene is TRBV15, the J gene TRBJ1-6, with 7 bases identical to TRBD1. The specimen was PBMCs from blood, collected 11 to 12 days after vaccination. CDR3: CATSRDDRDNSPLHF. CDR3 nucleotides: TGTGCCACCAGCAGAGATGACAGGGATAATTCACCCCTCCACTTT.